The present TCR beta chain was sequenced within a study of T cell changes during pregnancy in multiple sclerosis. This CDR3 spans 17 amino acids. The V end lost 7 bases, the J end lost 0 bases, and 20 bases lay between the germline ends. Per germline, CDR1 MDHEN and CDR2 SYDVKM. The assay was immunoSEQ multiplex PCR, and TCRdb's table has in-frame clones only and misses some. Counted here are over 65,000 clones, roughly nine tenths occurring once; the ten biggest clones make up about 2.5%. The sequence was obtained from a female donor with multiple sclerosis, enrolled in a pregnancy study. The rearrangement uses TRBV28 and TRBJ2-3, with D maybe TRBD1 (5 bases). Here the sequenced sample was peripheral blood, taken in the first trimester of pregnancy. Here the CDR3 DNA reads TGTGCCAGCAACAAGTACGAGATTAGGGGAAGCACAGATACGCAGTATTTT. Translated, it gives CASNKYEIRGSTDTQYF.